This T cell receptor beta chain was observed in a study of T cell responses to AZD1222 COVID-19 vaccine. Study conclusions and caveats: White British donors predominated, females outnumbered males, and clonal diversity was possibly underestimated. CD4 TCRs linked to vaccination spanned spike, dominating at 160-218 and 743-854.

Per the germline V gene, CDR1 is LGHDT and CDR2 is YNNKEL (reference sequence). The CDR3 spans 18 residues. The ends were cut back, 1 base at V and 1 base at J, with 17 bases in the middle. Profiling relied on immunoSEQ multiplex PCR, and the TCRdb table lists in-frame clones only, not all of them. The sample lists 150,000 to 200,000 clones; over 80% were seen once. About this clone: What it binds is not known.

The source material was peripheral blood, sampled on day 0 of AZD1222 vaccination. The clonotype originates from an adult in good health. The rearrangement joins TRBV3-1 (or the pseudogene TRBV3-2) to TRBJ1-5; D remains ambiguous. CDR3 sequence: CASSQGAGVVGSNQPQHF. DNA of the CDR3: TGTGCCAGCAGCCAAGGGGCCGGGGTTGTGGGGAGCAATCAGCCCCAGCATTTT.